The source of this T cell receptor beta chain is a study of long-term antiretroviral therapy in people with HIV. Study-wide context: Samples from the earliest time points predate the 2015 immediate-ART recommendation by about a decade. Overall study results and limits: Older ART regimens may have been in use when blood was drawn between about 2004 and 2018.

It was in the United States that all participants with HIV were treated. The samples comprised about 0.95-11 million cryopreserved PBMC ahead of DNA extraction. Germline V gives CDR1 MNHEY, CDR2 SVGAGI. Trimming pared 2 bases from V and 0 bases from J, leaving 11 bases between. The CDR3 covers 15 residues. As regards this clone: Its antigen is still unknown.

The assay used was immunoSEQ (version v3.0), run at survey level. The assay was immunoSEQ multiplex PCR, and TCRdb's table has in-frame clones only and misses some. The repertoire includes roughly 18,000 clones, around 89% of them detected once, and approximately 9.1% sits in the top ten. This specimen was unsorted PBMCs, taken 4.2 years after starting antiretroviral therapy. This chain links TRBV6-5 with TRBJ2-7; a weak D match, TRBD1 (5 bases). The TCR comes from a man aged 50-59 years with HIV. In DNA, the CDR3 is TGTGCCAGCAGTTACAGGGGCACGAGCTCCTACGAGCAGTACTTC. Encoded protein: CASSYRGTSSYEQYF.